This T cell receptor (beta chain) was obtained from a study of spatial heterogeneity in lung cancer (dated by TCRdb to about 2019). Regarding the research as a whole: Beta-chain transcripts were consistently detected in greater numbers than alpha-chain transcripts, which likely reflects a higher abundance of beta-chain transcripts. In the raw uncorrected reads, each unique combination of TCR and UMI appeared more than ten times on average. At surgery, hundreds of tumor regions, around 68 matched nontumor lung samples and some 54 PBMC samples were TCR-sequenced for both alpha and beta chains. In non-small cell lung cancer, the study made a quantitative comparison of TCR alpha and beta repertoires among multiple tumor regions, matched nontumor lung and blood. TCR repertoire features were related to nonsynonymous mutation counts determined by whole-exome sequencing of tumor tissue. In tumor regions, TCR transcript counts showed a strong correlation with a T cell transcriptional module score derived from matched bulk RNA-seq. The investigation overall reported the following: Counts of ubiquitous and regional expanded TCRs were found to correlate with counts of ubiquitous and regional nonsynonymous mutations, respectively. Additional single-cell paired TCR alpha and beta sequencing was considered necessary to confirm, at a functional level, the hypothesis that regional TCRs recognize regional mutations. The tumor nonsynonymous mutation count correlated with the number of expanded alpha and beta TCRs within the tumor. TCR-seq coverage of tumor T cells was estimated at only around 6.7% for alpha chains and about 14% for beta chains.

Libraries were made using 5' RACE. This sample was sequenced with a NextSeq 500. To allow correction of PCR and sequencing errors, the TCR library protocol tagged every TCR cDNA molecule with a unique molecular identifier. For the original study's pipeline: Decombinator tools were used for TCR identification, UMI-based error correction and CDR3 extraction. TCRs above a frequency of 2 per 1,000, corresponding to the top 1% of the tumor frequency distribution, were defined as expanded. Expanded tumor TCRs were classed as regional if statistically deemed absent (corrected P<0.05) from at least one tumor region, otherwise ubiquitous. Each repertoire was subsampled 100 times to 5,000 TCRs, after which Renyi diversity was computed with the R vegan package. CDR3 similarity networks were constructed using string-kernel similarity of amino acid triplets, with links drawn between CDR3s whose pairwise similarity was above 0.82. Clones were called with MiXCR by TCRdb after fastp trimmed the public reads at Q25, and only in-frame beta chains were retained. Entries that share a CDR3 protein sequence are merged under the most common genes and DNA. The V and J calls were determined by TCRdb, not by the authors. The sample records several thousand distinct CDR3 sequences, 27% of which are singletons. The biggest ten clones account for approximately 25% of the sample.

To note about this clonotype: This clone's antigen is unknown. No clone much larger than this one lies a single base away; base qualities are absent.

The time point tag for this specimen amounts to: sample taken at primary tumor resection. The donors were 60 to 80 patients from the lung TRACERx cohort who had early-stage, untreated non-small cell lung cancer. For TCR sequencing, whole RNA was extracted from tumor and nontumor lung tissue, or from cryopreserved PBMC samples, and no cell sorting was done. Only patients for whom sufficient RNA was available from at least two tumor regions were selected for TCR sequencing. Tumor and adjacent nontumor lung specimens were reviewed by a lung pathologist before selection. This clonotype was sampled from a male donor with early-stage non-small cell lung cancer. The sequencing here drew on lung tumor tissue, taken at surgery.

The CDR3 loop reads CASSLVQGVTDTQYF. The DNA sequence is as follows: TGTGCCAGCAGCTTAGTCCAGGGTGTTACAGATACGCAGTATTTT. This receptor chain uses TRBV13 and TRBJ2-3, with a tentative D gene TRBD1 over 5 matching bases. CDR3 length: 15 amino acids, cysteine to phenylalanine. Of the read, only the CDR3 DNA is kept; its 45 bases are in frame from base 1. V and J are truncated by 1 base and 3 bases respectively, leaving an intervening sequence of 11 bases. Taken from the germline V gene (reference sequence), the CDR1 and CDR2 loops are PRHDT and FYEKMQ. The reference TRBV13 and TRBJ2-3 proteins fill in what lies around the CDR3, so the full variable domain reads AAGVIQSPRHLIKEKRETATLKCYPIPRHDTVYWYQQGPGQDPQFLISFYEKMQSDKGSIPDRFSAQQFSDYHSELNMSSLELGDSALYFCASSLVQGVTDTQYFGPGTRLTVL.